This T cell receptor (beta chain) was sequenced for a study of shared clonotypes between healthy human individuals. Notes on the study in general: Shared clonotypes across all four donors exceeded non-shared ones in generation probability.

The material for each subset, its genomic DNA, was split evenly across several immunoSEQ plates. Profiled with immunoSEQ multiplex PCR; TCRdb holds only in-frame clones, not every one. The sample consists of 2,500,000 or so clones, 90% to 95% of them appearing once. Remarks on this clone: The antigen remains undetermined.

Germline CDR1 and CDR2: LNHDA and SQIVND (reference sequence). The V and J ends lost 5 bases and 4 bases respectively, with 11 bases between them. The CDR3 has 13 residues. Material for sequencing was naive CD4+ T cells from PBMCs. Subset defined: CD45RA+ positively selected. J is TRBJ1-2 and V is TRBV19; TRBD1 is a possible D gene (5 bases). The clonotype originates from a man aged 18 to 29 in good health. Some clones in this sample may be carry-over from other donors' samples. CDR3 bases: TGTGCCAGTAGTGGGGGTGGGAGCTATGGCTACACCTTC. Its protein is CASSGGGSYGYTF.